The present T cell receptor (beta chain) was sequenced within a study of CD8 T cells in Susac syndrome. Included as multiple sclerosis controls were treatment-naive patients who had stable or active relapsing-remitting disease. Reverse transcription of roughly 0.5 to 1 ug RNA used random hexamers. Amplification of TCR beta CDR3 spanned 54 Vbeta and 13 Jbeta via immunoSEQ multiplex PCR. From the immunoSEQ multiplex PCR reads, TCRdb called clonotypes with MiXCR, one entry per CDR3 protein. The sample holds 200,000 to 250,000 distinct CDR3 sequences, 80% to 95% seen once. Trimming at V came to 3 bases and at J to 3 bases, leaving 4 bases not matched to a gene. The CDR3 spans 15 residues. Germline V gives CDR1 LGHDT, CDR2 YNNKEL (reference sequence). General study findings and limits: The study recognized that its TCR sequencing and HLA analysis covered a relatively small number of individuals.

As for this clonotype: What it binds is unknown.

The source material was CD8+ T cells from PBMCs. The clonotype was recovered from a human donor with multiple sclerosis. This rearrangement joins TRBV3-1 to TRBJ2-3; 9 bases map to TRBD2. The DNA of the CDR3 is TGTGCCAGCAGCCAGGGACTAGCTGGGACAGATACGCAGTATTTT. Its translation is CASSQGLAGTDTQYF.